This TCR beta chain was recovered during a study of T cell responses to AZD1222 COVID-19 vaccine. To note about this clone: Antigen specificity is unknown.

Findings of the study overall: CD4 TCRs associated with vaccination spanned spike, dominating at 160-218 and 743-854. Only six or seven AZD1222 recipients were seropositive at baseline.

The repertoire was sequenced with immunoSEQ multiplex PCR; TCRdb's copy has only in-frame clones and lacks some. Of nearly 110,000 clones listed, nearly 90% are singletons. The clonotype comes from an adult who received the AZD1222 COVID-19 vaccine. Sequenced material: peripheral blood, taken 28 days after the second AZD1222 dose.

The CDR3 protein is CASSQSGSSDEQYF. In DNA form, the CDR3 reads TGTGCCAGCAGCCAATCCGGGAGTAGCGACGAGCAGTACTTC. V gene TRBV3-1 (or the pseudogene TRBV3-2) combines with J gene TRBJ2-7; weak D call: TRBD2 (6 bases). The CDR3 sequence is 14 residues long. V dropped 2 bases and J dropped 5 bases, with 13 bases sitting between them. Germline loops: CDR1 LGHDT, CDR2 YNNKEL (reference sequence).